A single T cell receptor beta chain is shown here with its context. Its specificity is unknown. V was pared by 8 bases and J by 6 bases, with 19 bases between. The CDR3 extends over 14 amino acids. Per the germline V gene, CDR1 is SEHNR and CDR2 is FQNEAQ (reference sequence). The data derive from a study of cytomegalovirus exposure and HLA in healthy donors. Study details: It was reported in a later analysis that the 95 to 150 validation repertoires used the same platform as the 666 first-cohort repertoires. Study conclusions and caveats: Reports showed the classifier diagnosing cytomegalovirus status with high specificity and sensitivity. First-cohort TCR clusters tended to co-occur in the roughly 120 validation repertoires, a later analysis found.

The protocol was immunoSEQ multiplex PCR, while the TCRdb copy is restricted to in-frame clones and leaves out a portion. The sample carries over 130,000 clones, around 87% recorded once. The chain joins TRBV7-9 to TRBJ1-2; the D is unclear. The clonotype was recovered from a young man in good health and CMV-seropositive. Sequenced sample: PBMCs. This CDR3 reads CASAPARASHGYTF. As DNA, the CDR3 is TGTGCCAGCGCGCCTGCGAGGGCAAGTCATGGCTACACCTTC. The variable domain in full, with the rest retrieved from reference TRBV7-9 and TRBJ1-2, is DTGVSQNPRHKITKRGQNVTFRCDPISEHNRLYWYRQTLGQGPEFLTYFQNEAQLEKSRLLSDRFSAERPKGSFSTLEIQRTEQGDSAMYLCASAPARASHGYTFGSGTRLTVV.